This T cell receptor beta chain appears in the sequencing data of a study of low-dose radiotherapy and immunotherapy resistance in tumors. Study-wide context: The treatment that patients received was intravenous nivolumab 240 mg every two weeks plus ipilimumab 1 mg/kg every six weeks.

Donors were dosed with nivolumab and ipilimumab; they also received aspirin, low-dose cyclophosphamide and low-dose radiotherapy. Those eligible were patients bearing advanced solid tumors lacking tumor-infiltrating lymphocytes. V lost 4 bases and J lost 3; bases outside the gene matches: 17. The CDR3 is 19 amino acids. Germline CDR1 reads SGHKS; CDR2 reads YYEKEE (reference sequence). cDNA synthesis used a TRAV/TRBV-specific primer set for both chains. Amplification, which lasted approximately 20 PCR cycles, used a constant-region primer and V-primer adapter to amplify TCRs. TCRdb used MiXCR to reprocess the reads, holding one entry per CDR3 protein. Of approximately 11,000 distinct CDR3 sequences in the sample, around half were seen once. This clonotype was counted between two and nine times.

This receptor was identified in a human donor with advanced metastatic prostate, ovarian, gallbladder or colorectal cancer (not recorded which). This table probably holds off-target reads from a library built for another chain. The chain combines TRBV5-5 with TRBJ1-5; 9 positions agree with TRBD1. In DNA form, the CDR3 reads TGTGCCAGCAGCCCATCACCGGGACAGGGTTCCGATTTCAATCAGCCCCAGCATTTT. Its protein is CASSPSPGQGSDFNQPQHF.